The clone carrying this T cell receptor beta chain came up many times. Its cognate antigen is unknown. Germline CDR1 reads DFQATT; CDR2 reads SNEGSKA (reference sequence). The CDR3 has 13 residues. V was cut by 5 bases and J by 4 bases, with 14 bases left in between. This sample is part of a study of identical twins. Study-wide results and limits: Sequences that were out-of-frame, alpha and twin-shared displayed an excess of low generation probability.

MiXCR, run by TCRdb on the 5' RACE reads, gives a single entry per CDR3 protein. The sample holds under 250,000 distinct CDR3 sequences, less than 8% seen once. In addition, the sample was reused for a study of yellow fever vaccine responses in identical twins.

What was sequenced was memory (CD45RO+) T cells sorted from blood. The TCR originated in a woman younger than 35 in good health. This chain links TRBV20-1 with TRBJ1-2, with D possibly TRBD1 on 6 matching bases. CDR3 sequence reads: CSAARDTVYGYTF. CDR3 nucleotides: TGCAGTGCTGCCCGGGACACCGTCTATGGCTACACCTTC.